This TCR beta chain was retrieved from a study of blood T cell repertoires in COVID-19. About the research overall: Some COVID-19 samples were acute and others convalescent; all came from the United States, Italy and Spain. The analysed material was cDNA or gDNA that came from T cells, B-cell-depleted T cells, or PBMCs.

Germline CDR1 GTSNPN, CDR2 SVGIG (reference sequence). With 3 bases clipped from V and 5 bases from J, the junction kept 9 bases outside the gene matches. This CDR3 spans 14 amino acids. Per the original data handling: Amplification of reference gene primers was used by the study to estimate nucleated cell counts. Here immunoSEQ multiplex PCR was the method, and the copy in TCRdb shows in-frame clones only, minus some. V and J calls plus clone size are reproduced from that table; the DNA served to infer D and trimming. The sample lists approximately 30,000 clones, around 84% occurring once. V usage is TRBV30 and J usage is TRBJ1-2; TRBD1 agrees at 7 bases. This receptor was taken from a human donor with acute or convalescent COVID-19. The donor label of this sample is uncertain. The material sequenced was peripheral blood. CDR3 sequence reads: CAWSRQGDVYGYTF. In nucleotides, the CDR3 is TGTGCCTGGAGCCGACAGGGAGATGTTTATGGCTACACCTTC.